This entry concerns a single T cell receptor beta chain. This entry comes from a study of cytomegalovirus exposure and HLA in healthy donors. The study ran its PCR with 60 Vbeta and 13 Jbeta primers. TCRdb's copy holds only in-frame clones and misses some; the assay was immunoSEQ multiplex PCR. The sample lists more than 100,000 clones; about 74% were seen once. The CDR3 contains 16 residues. V shed 0 bases and J 4 bases; nucleotides not matched to a gene: 7. In germline, CDR1 is SGHDT, CDR2 YYEEEE. The receptor was isolated from a woman between 50 and 59 years old in good health and CMV-seropositive. The chain combines TRBV5-6 with TRBJ1-5; 7 nucleotides line up with TRBD1. Sequenced input: PBMCs. The CDR3, as DNA: TGTGCCAGCAGCTTGGGAGGCAGGGGGTGGAATCAGCCCCAGCATTTT. Its translation: CASSLGGRGWNQPQHF.